The subject of this entry is one T cell receptor (beta chain). Its target antigen remains unknown. No quality values exist for individual bases; no much larger clone is one base distant. The entry originates in a study of blood T cell repertoires in COVID-19 (dated by TCRdb to the early 2020s). With regard to the full study: Collaborator samples came from the United States, Italy and Spain and covered acute and convalescent phases of COVID-19. Subjects who had been exposed to COVID-19, were actively infected with it, or had recovered from it provided the deeply sampled blood TCRbeta repertoires that made up the dataset. The material from the prospective study consisted of cDNA or gDNA derived from T cells, B-cell-depleted T cells, or PBMCs. A de-identified subject ID, COVID-19 status, age in years and sex were almost always included in the sample metadata. Where HLA class I and class II types were available, the types were taken from metadata supplied by the sample provider, not from assay-based typing. The repertoires were released in a freely available public database meant as a resource for research on the immune response to SARS-CoV-2. Samples were obtained from the ongoing ImmuneRACE study (first 160 participants) and from 1,200 or so subjects provided by 6 global collaborators. Beyond this particular receptor, the publication reports: Clinical and demographic metadata were provided uncurated, with the amount varying by source and participant.

TCRbeta CDR3 regions were amplified from genomic DNA using the immunoSEQ Assay, a bias-controlled multiplex PCR. The paper's data handling went like this. The number of nucleated cells in each sample was estimated by amplification of reference gene primers within the assay. Sequence reads were collapsed and filtered to measure the absolute abundance of every unique TCRbeta CDR3 rearrangement. For each sample, productive Simpson clonality was calculated as the square root of Simpson's diversity index across productive rearrangements. The table was pulled from immuneACCESS by TCRdb, which kept in-frame rearrangements only. Such tables lose some clones; where checked, under half of the loss comes from unresolved V genes, and the rest has no known cause. V and J calls plus clone size are reproduced from that table; the DNA served to infer D and trimming. The sample has under 250,000 clones on record, about 86% of them singletons. The ten biggest clones cover about 9% of the sample.

Whole blood was collected in K2EDTA tubes by collaborating institutions according to the institutions' own protocols. For TCRbeta analysis, collaborator samples were shipped as frozen whole blood, as isolated PBMCs, or as DNA extracted from either sample type. CDR1 and CDR2 are read off the germline V gene (reference sequence) as MNHEY and SMNVEV. At the junction V is shortened by 2 bases and J by 5 bases, with 10 bases in between. There are 15 amino acids in the CDR3, from cysteine to phenylalanine inclusive. Only CDR3 DNA is held: 45 bases, read in frame from base 1. The sequencing sample was made of peripheral blood. This TCR was recovered from a man older than 75 with acute or convalescent COVID-19. Here the chain combines TRBV27 and TRBJ1-6, with no confident D gene call. The base sequence is TGTGCCAGCAGTTTAGACTGGAGAGATAATTCACCCCTCCACTTT. Its coded protein is CASSLDWRDNSPLHF.